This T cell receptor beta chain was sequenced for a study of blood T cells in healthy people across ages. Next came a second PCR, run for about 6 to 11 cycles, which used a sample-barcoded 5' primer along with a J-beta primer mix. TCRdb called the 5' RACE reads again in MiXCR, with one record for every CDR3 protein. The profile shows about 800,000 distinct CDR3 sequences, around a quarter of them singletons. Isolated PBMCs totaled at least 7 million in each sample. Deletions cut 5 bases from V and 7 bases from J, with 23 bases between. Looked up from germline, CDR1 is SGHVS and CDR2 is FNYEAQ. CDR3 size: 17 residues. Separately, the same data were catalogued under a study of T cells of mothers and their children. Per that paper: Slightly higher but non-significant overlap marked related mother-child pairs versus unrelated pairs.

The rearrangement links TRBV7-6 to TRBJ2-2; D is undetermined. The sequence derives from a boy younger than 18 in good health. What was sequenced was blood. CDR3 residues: CASSPIEPVGFYGELFF. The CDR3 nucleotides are TGTGCCAGCAGCCCGATAGAGCCAGTAGGCTTCTACGGGGAGCTGTTTTTT.